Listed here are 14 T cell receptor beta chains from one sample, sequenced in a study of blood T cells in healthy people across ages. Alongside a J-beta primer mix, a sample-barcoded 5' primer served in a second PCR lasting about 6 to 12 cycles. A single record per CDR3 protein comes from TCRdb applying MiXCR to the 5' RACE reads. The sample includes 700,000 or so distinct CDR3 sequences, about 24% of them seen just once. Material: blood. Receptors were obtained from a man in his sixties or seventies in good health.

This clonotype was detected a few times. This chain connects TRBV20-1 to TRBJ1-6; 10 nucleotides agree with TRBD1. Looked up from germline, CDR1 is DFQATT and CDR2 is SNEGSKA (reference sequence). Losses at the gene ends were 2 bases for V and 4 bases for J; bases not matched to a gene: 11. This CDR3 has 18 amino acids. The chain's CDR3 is CSARPGTGAPLYNSPLHF. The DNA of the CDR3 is TGCAGTGCTAGACCAGGGACAGGGGCCCCACTTTATAATTCACCCCTCCACTTT.

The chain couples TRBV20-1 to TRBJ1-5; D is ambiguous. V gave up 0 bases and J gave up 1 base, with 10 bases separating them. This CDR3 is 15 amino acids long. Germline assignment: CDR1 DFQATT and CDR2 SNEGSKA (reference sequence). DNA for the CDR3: TGCAGTGCTAGAGATCTACGGCAGAGCAATCAGCCCCAGCATTTT. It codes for CSARDLRQSNQPQHF.

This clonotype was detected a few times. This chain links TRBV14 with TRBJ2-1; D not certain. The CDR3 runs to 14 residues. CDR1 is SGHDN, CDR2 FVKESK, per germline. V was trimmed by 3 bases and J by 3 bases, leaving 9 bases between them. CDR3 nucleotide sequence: TGTGCCAGCAGCCACGCAACTGGCTACAATGAGCAGTTCTTC. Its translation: CASSHATGYNEQFF. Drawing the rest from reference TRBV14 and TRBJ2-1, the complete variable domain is EAGVTQFPSHSVIEKGQTVTLRCDPISGHDNLYWYRRVMGKEIKFLLHFVKESKQDESGMPNNRFLAERTGGTYSTLKVQPAELEDSGVYFCASSHATGYNEQFFGPGTRLTVL.

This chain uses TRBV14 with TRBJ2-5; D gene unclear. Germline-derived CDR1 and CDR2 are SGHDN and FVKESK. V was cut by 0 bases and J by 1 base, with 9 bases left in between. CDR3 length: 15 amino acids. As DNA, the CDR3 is TGTGCCAGCAGCCAAGAGTTTGGCAGCCAAGAGACCCAGTACTTC. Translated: CASSQEFGSQETQYF.

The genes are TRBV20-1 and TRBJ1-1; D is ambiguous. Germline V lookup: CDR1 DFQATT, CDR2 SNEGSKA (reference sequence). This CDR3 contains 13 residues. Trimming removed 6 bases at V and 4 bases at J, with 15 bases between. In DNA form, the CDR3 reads TGCAGTGCCACCGGCCGGGAGGGCACTGAAGCTTTCTTT. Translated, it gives CSATGREGTEAFF.

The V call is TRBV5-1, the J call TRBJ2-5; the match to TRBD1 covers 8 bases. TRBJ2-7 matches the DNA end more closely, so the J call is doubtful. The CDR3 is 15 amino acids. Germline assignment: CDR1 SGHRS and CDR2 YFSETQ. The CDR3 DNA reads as TGCGCCAGCAGCTTGGGGTCCAGGGGGCAGTTCGAGCAGTACTTC. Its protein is CASSLGSRGQFEQYF.

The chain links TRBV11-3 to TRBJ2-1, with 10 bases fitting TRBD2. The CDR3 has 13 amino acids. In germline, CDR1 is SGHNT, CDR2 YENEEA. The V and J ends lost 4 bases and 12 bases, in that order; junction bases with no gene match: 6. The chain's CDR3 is CASSSSGGERQFF. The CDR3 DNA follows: TGTGCCAGCAGCTCCAGCGGGGGGGAGCGGCAGTTCTTC.

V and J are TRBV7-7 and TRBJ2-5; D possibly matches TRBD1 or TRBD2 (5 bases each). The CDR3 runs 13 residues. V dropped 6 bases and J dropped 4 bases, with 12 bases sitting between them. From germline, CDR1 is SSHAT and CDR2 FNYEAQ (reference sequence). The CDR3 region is CASRLRDGETQYF. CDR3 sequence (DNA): TGTGCCAGCAGGCTCCGGGACGGAGAGACCCAGTACTTC.

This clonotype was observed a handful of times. CDR3 nucleotide sequence: TGTGCCAGCAGGGACAGGGTGGGTTCACCCCTCCACTTT. Its protein is CASRDRVGSPLHF. This sequence joins TRBV2 and TRBJ1-6; 8 bases line up with TRBD1. The CDR3 extends over 13 amino acids. From germline, CDR1 is SNHLY and CDR2 FYNNEI. The ends lost 6 bases at V and 9 bases at J; junction bases unmatched: 4.

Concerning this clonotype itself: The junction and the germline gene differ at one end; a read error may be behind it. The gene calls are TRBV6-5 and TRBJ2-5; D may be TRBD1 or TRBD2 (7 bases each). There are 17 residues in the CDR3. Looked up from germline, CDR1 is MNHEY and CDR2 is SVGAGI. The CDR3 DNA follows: TGTGCCAGCAGTTACTCAGACCCAGGGGGGGGACAAGAGAACCAGTACTTC. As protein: CASSYSDPGGGQENQYF.

CDR3 protein: CASSLEWTSGQDTQYF. The CDR3 nucleotides are TGTGCCAGCAGCTTAGAATGGACTAGCGGACAAGATACGCAGTATTTT. The chain uses TRBV7-2 and TRBJ2-3, with 10 nucleotides matching TRBD2. Per the germline V gene, CDR1 is SGHTA and CDR2 is FQGNSA. This CDR3 comprises 16 residues. The V and J ends lost 1 base and 5 bases, in that order; junction bases with no gene match: 6. Drawing the rest from reference TRBV7-2 and TRBJ2-3, the complete variable domain is GAGVSQSPSNKVTEKGKDVELRCDPISGHTALYWYRQSLGQGLEFLIYFQGNSAPDKSGLPSDRFSAERTGGSVSTLTIQRTQQEDSAVYLCASSLEWTSGQDTQYFGPGTRLTVL.

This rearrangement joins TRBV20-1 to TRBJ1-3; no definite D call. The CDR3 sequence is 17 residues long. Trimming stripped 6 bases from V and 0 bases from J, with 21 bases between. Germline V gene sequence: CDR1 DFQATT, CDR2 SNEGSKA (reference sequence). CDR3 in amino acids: CSAPPVAGPSSGNTIYF. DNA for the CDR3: TGCAGTGCGCCTCCCGTAGCCGGACCAAGCTCTGGAAACACCATATATTTT.

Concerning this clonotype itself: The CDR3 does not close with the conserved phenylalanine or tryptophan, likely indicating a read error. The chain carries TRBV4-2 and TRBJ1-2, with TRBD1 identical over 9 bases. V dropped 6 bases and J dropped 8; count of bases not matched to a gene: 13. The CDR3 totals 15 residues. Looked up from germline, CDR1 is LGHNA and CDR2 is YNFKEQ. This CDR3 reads CASSPQGTGPGGYTL. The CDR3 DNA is TGTGCCAGCAGTCCTCAGGGGACAGGGCCGGGAGGCTACACCCTC.

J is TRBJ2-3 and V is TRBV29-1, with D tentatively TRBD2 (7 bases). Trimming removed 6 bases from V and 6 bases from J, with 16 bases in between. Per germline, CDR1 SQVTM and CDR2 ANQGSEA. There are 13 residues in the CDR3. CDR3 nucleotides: TGCAGCGTGGACAACGGGGGGCGGGATACGCAGTATTTT. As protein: CSVDNGGRDTQYF.